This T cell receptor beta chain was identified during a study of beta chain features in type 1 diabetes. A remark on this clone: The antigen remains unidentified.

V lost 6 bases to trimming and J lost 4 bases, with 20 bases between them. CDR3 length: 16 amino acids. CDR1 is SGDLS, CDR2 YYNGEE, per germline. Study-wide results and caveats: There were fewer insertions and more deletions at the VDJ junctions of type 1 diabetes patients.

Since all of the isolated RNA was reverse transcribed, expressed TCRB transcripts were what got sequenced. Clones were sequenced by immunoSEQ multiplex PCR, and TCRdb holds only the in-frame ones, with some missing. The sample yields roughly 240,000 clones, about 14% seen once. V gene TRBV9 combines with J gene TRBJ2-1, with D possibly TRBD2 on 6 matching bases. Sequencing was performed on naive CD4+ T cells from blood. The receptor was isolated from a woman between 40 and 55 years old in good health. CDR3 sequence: CASNRDPTGVYNEQFF. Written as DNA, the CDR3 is TGTGCCAGCAACCGTGATCCAACGGGGGTTTACAATGAGCAGTTCTTC.